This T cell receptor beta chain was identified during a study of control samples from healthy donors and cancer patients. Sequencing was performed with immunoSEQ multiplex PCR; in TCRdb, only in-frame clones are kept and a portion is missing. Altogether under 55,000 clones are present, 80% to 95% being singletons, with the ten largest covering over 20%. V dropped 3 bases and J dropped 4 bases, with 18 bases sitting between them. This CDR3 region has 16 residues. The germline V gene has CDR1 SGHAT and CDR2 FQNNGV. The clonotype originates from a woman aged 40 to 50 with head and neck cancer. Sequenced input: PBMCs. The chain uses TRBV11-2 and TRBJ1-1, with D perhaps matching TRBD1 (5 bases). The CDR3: CASSFDGGVPSTEAFF. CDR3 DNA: TGTGCCAGCAGCTTCGATGGAGGGGTTCCCTCCACTGAAGCTTTCTTT.